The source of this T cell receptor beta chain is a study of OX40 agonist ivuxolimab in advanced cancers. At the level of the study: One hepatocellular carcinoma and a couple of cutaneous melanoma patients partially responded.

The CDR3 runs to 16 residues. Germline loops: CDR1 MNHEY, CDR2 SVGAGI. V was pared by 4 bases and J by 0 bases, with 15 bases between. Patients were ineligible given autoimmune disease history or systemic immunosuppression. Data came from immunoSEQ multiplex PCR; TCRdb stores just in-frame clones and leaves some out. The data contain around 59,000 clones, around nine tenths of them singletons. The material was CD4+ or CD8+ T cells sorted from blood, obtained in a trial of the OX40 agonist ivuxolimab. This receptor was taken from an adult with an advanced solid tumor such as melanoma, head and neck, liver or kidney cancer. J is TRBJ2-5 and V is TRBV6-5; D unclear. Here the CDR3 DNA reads TGTGCCAGCAGTTTATCTTCGCGCCCGTACCAAGAGACCCAGTACTTC. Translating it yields CASSLSSRPYQETQYF.